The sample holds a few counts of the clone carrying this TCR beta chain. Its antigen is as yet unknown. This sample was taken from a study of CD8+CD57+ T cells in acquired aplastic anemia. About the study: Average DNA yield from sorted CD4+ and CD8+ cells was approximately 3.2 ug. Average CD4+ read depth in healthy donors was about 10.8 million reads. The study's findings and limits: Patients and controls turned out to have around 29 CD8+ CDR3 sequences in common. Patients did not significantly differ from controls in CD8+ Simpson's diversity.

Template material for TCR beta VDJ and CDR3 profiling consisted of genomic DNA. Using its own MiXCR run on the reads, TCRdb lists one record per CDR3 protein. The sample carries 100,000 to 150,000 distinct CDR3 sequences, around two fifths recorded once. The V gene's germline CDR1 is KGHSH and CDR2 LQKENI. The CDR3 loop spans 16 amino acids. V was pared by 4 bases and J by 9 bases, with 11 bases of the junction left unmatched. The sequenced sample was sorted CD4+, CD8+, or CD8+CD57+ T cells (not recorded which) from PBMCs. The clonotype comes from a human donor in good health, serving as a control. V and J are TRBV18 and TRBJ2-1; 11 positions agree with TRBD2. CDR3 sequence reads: CASSRSSLAGDIEQFF. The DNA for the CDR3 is TGTGCCAGCTCACGCAGTTCACTAGCGGGAGACATTGAGCAGTTCTTC.